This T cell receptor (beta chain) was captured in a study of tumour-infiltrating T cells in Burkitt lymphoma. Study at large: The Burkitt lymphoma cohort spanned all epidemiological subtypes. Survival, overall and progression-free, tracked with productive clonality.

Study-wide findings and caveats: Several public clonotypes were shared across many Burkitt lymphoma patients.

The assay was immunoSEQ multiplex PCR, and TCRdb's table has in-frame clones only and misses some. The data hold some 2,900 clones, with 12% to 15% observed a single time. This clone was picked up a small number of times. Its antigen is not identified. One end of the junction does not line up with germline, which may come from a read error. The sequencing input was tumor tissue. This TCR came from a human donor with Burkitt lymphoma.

CDR3 in amino acids: CASSLSNGREQFF. DNA of the CDR3: TGTGCCAGCAGTTTATCGAATGGTCGTGAGCAATTCTTC. The gene calls are TRBV27 and TRBJ2-1; no reliable D call. Germline assignment: CDR1 MNHEY and CDR2 SMNVEV (reference sequence). This CDR3 has 13 amino acids.